This T cell receptor beta chain emerged from a study of T cell changes during pregnancy in multiple sclerosis. Trimming at V came to 4 bases and at J to 8 bases, leaving 5 bases not matched to a gene. Germline lookup yields CDR1 MNHNS and CDR2 SASEGT. The CDR3 sequence is 14 residues long. TCRdb keeps only in-frame clones here, not all; method: immunoSEQ multiplex PCR. In the table there are roughly 50,000 clones, 85% to 95% of which are singletons. V usage is TRBV6-1 and J usage is TRBJ2-1, with 10 bases lining up with TRBD2. Sequencing was performed on CD8+ T cells from peripheral blood mononuclear cells, taken in the third trimester of pregnancy. The receptor's source is a female donor with multiple sclerosis, enrolled in a pregnancy study. The CDR3: CASSGLAGNYEQFF. CDR3 coding DNA: TGTGCCAGCAGTGGACTAGCGGGTAACTATGAGCAGTTCTTC.